One sample yielded the 11 T cell receptor beta chains listed below, sequenced in a study of shared clonotypes between healthy human individuals (dated by TCRdb to 2019 to 2021). Library creation used the immunoSEQ multiplex PCR assay. TCRdb took over this immuneACCESS table, retaining in-frame rearrangements with V and J assigned. Such tables are incomplete; in checked studies, under half of the missing clones stem from an unresolved V gene, and the remainder is unexplained. For this sample there are 2.3 million or so clones; roughly 93% appear just once. 0.39% of the sample belongs to the ten largest clones. The sequenced material came from naive CD4+ T cells from PBMCs. This specimen's cell subset or site label, per the study, means: CD45RA+ positively selected. These TCRs come from a young man in good health. Some clones in this sample may be carry-over from other donors' samples.

With respect to this clone: The sample holds other DNA sequences that translate to the same CDR3. The CDR3 bases are TGTGCCAGCAGCCTGGCGGGGGGCACAGATACGCAGTATTTT. Its translation is CASSLAGGTDTQYF. The rearrangement links TRBV2 to TRBJ2-3; TRBD2 matches 7 bases. The CDR3 runs 14 residues. Germline V gives CDR1 SNHLY, CDR2 FYNNEI. J was trimmed by 1 base and V by 6 bases; bases with no gene match: 4.

This clone has just a few counts. The same CDR3 also results from other DNA sequences found in this sample. V usage is TRBV2 and J usage is TRBJ1-2; D remains ambiguous. Between the trimmed V and J ends, which lost 3 bases and 2 bases, there was a span of 4 bases. CDR3 size: 12 residues. Germline V gene lookup returns CDR1 SNHLY and CDR2 FYNNEI. The CDR3 loop reads CASSDRNYGYTF. The CDR3 DNA sequence: TGTGCCAGCAGTGATAGAAACTATGGCTACACCTTC.

V and J are TRBV6-1 and TRBJ1-5; D unresolved. V lost 8 bases, J lost 1 base, and 12 bases lay in between. Germline V gene lookup returns CDR1 MNHNS and CDR2 SASEGT. The CDR3 extends over 14 amino acids. CDR3 bases: TGTGCCAGCGGTAGGCTCATCAGCAATCAGCCCCAGCATTTT. It codes for CASGRLISNQPQHF.

The chain recombines TRBV7-9 with TRBJ1-1; 7 nucleotides match TRBD1. Germline CDR1 reads SEHNR; CDR2 reads FQNEAQ (reference sequence). The CDR3 is 15 residues long. V was pared by 5 bases and J by 3 bases, with 9 bases of the junction left unmatched. CDR3 region: CASSGSTGWDTEAFF. CDR3 coding DNA: TGTGCCAGCAGCGGGTCGACAGGGTGGGACACTGAAGCTTTCTTT.

The chain combines TRBV6-5 with TRBJ2-5; 11 bases are shared with TRBD2. Germline assignment: CDR1 MNHEY and CDR2 SVGAGI. The CDR3 extends over 15 amino acids. V was pared by 4 bases and J by 6 bases, with 7 bases of the junction left unmatched. For the CDR3, the DNA is TGTGCCAGCAGTTCGTTAGCGGGAGGGATCAAGACCCAGTACTTC. It codes for CASSSLAGGIKTQYF.

Notes on this clone: Other DNA sequences within the sample encode an identical CDR3. The chain recombines TRBV7-3 with TRBJ2-5; perhaps TRBD1 as D (6 bases). Germline V CDR1 and CDR2: SGHTA, FQGTGA. The CDR3 is made up of 13 amino acids. With 3 bases removed from V and 5 bases from J, the gap between germline ends came to 10 bases. Here the CDR3 DNA reads TGTGCCAGCAGCTTGGGCAGGGGTGAGACCCAGTACTTC. As protein: CASSLGRGETQYF.

This clone appeared once. The V and J genes are TRBV19 and TRBJ2-3; no firm D call. Germline CDR1 LNHDA, CDR2 SQIVND (reference sequence). The germline V and J ends were trimmed by 5 bases and 6 bases, with 9 bases remaining between them. The CDR3 is 12 amino acids. The chain's CDR3 is CASSLGFDTQYF. CDR3 sequence (DNA): TGTGCCAGTAGTCTCGGCTTTGATACGCAGTATTTT.

The CDR3 DNA is TGTGCCAGCAGTTACGGCCGGCGGGGCTACGAGCAGTACTTC. It is translated as CASSYGRRGYEQYF. The V gene is TRBV6-5, the J gene TRBJ2-7, with D maybe TRBD2 (6 bases). CDR1 and CDR2 (germline): MNHEY, SVGAGI. The V end lost 2 bases, the J end lost 3 bases, and 11 bases lay between the germline ends. The CDR3 covers 14 residues.

The CDR3 DNA reads as TGCGCCAGCAAGGTACCCACTAGCACAGATACGCAGTATTTT. It is translated as CASKVPTSTDTQYF. The V call is TRBV10-2, the J call TRBJ2-3; D gene uncertain. The germline gives CDR1 WSHSY, CDR2 SAAADI. The CDR3 contains 14 residues. Trimming cost V 7 bases and J 0 bases, with 11 bases left between them.

The chain employs TRBV6-6 and TRBJ2-1; TRBD1 aligns across 7 bases. CDR1 is MNHNY, CDR2 SVGAGI, per germline (reference sequence). The trim removed 6 bases at V and 2 bases at J, leaving 4 bases unmatched. This CDR3 spans 14 amino acids. The CDR3 DNA sequence: TGTGCCAGCAGACAGGGGCCAGCCTACAATGAGCAGTTCTTC. It translates to CASRQGPAYNEQFF.

This chain connects TRBV27 to TRBJ2-5, with unresolved D. This CDR3 is built from 14 residues. Deletions cut 3 bases from V and 0 bases from J, with 8 bases between. CDR1 is MNHEY and CDR2 is SMNVEV in the germline V gene (reference sequence). CDR3 sequence reads: CASSFERDQETQYF. The DNA of the CDR3 is TGTGCCAGCAGTTTTGAAAGGGACCAAGAGACCCAGTACTTC.